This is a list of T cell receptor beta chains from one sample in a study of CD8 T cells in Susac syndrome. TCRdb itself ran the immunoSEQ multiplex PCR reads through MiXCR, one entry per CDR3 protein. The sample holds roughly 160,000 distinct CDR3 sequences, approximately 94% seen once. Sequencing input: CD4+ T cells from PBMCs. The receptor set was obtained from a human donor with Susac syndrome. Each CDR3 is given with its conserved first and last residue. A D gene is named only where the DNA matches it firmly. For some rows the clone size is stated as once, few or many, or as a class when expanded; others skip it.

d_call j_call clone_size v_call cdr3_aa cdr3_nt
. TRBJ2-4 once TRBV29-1 CSVTEGDNIQYF TGCAGCGTTACGGAGGGTGACAACATTCAGTACTTC
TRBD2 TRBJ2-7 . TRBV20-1 CSARDPGTSFYEQYF TGCAGTGCTAGAGATCCCGGGACTAGTTTCTACGAGCAGTACTTC
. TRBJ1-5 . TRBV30 CACSQMGYPNQPQHF TGTGCCTGTTCACAGATGGGGTATCCTAATCAGCCCCAGCATTTT
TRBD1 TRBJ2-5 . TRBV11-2 CASNTAQGQETQYF TGTGCCAGCAATACAGCACAGGGACAGGAGACCCAGTACTTC
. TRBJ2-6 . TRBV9 CASSVAGSGANVLTF TGTGCCAGCAGCGTAGCCGGCTCTGGGGCCAACGTCCTGACTTTC
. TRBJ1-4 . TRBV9 CASSLTGTPNEKLFF TGTGCCAGCAGCCTCACCGGGACACCTAATGAAAAACTGTTTTTT
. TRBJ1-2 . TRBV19 CATADGLTGYTF TGTGCCACCGCGGACGGATTGACTGGCTACACCTTC
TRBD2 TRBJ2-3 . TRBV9 CASQRGGDTQYF TGTGCCAGTCAGCGGGGGGGAGATACGCAGTATTTT
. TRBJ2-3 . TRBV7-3 CASSLSKLTDTQYF TGTGCCAGCAGCTTATCAAAACTCACAGATACGCAGTATTTT
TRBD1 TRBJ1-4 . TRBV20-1 CSASAAADRGEKLFF TGCAGTGCTAGTGCCGCCGCGGACAGGGGTGAAAAACTGTTTTTT
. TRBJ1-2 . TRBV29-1 CSVEAQGPYGYTF TGCAGCGTTGAAGCACAGGGCCCATATGGCTACACCTTC
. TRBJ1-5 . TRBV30 CAWSGDSGDYQPQHF TGTGCCTGGAGTGGTGACAGCGGGGACTATCAGCCCCAGCATTTT
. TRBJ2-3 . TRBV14 CASSQDRGRDTQYF TGTGCCAGCAGCCAAGATAGGGGGAGAGATACGCAGTATTTT
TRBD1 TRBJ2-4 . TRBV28 CASSHGQGGNIQYF TGTGCCAGCAGTCATGGACAGGGGGGAAACATTCAGTACTTC
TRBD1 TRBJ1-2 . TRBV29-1 CSVEVTQGARGYTF TGCAGCGTTGAAGTCACACAGGGGGCGCGTGGCTACACCTTC
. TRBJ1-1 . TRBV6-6 CASSRLREKNTEAFF TGTGCCAGCAGTCGTCTGCGAGAGAAGAACACTGAAGCTTTCTTT
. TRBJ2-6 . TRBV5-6 CASSLPDRQSSGANVLTF TGTGCCAGCAGCTTGCCTGACAGGCAGAGCTCTGGGGCCAACGTCCTGACTTTC
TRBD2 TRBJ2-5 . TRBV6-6 CASSSWTSAQETQYF TGTGCCAGCAGTTCTTGGACTAGCGCCCAAGAGACCCAGTACTTC
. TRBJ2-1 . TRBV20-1 CSARGLMGLAF TGCAGTGCTAGAGGCCTAATGGGACTTGCCTTC
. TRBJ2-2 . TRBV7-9 CASSPAITGELFF TGTGCCAGCAGCCCCGCGATCACCGGGGAGCTGTTTTTT
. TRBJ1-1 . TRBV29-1 CSGQGMVSEAFF TGCAGCGGGCAGGGGATGGTCTCTGAAGCTTTCTTT
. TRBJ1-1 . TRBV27 CASSPTGGNTEAFF TGTGCCAGCAGTCCGACAGGCGGCAACACTGAAGCTTTCTTT
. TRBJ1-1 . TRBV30 CAWSVRMGAQGTEAFF TGTGCCTGGAGTGTACGTATGGGGGCGCAGGGCACTGAAGCTTTCTTT
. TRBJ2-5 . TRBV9 CASSVQTTVQETQYF TGTGCCAGCAGCGTCCAGACTACAGTTCAAGAGACCCAGTACTTC
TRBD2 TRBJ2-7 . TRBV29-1 CSAINEREVPHEQYF TGCAGCGCCATAAACGAGCGGGAGGTGCCCCACGAGCAGTACTTC
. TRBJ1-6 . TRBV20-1 CSARVGEVDSPLHF TGCAGTGCTAGAGTTGGGGAGGTGGATTCACCCCTCCACTTT